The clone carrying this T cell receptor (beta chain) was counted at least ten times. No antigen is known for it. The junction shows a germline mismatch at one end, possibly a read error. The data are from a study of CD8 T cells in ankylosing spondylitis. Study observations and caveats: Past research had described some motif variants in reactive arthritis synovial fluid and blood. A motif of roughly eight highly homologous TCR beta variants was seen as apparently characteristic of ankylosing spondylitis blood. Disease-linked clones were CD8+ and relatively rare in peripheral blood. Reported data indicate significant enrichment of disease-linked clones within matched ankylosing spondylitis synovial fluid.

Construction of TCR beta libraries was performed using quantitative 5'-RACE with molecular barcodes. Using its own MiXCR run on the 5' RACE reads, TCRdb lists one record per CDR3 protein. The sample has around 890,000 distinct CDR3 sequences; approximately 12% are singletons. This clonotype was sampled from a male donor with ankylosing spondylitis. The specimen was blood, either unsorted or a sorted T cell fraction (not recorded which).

The CDR3 here is CASRAGTSGFNEQFF. The CDR3 coding sequence is TGTGCTAGCAGAGCCGGGACTAGCGGGTTCAATGAGCAGTTCTTC. The rearrangement joins TRBV7-7 to TRBJ2-1; 12 bases agree with TRBD2. The germline V gene has CDR1 SSHAT and CDR2 FNYEAQ (reference sequence). The CDR3 consists of 15 residues.